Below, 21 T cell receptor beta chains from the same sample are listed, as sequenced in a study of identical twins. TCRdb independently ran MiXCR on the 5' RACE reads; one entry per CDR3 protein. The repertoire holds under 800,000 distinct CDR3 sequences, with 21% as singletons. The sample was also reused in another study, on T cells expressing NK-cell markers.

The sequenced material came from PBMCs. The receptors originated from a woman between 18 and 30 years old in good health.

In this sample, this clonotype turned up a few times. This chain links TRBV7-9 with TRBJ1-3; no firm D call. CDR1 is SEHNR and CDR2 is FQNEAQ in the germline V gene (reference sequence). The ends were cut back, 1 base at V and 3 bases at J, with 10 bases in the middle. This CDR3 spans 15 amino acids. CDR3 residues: CASSLEWSRGNTIYF. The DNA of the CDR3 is TGTGCCAGCAGCTTAGAGTGGAGTCGTGGAAACACCATATATTTT.

The CDR3 DNA is TGTGCCATCAGTGAAATGGTAGCGGATGGAGAGCAGTACTTC. Amino acid sequence: CAISEMVADGEQYF. This chain joins TRBV10-3 and TRBJ2-7, with a tentative D call TRBD2 (6 bases). The CDR3 has 14 amino acids. Between the trimmed V and J ends, which lost 3 bases and 7 bases, there was a span of 16 bases. From germline, CDR1 is ENHRY and CDR2 SYGVKD.

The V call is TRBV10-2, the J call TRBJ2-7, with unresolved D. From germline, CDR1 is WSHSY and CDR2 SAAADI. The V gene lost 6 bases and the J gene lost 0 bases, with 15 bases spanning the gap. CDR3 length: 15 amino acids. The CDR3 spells CASRPPEAHSYEQYF. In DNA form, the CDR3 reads TGCGCCAGCAGACCCCCAGAGGCCCACTCCTACGAGCAGTACTTC.

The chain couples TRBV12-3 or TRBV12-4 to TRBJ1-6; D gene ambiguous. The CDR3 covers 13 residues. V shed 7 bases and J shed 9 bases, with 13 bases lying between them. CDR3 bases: TGTGCCAGCATTAGGGAGTTGGGTTCACCCCTCCACTTT. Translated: CASIRELGSPLHF.

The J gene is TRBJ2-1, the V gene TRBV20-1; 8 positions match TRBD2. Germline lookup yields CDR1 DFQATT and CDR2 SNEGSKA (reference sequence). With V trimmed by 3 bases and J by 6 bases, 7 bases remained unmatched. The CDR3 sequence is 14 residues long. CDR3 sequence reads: CSASVPGGGNEQFF. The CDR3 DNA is TGCAGTGCTAGTGTGCCGGGAGGGGGCAATGAGCAGTTCTTC.

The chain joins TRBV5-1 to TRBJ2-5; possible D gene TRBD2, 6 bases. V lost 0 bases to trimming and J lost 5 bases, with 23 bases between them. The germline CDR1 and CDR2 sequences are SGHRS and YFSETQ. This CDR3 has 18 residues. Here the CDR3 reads CASSLGRAGAPREETQYF. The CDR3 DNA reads TGCGCCAGCAGCTTGGGGCGCGCGGGCGCCCCTCGGGAGGAGACCCAGTACTTC.

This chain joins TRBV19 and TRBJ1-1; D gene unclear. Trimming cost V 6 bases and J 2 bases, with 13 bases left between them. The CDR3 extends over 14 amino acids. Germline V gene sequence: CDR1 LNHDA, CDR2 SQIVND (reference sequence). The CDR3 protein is CASRPYGSNTEAFF. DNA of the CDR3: TGTGCCAGTAGGCCTTACGGGTCAAACACTGAAGCTTTCTTT.

CDR3 nucleotide sequence: TGCGCCAGCAGCCACTCTAGATGGGCGGGATGTCACGAGCAGTACTTC. It is translated as CASSHSRWAGCHEQYF. This sequence joins TRBV4-3 and TRBJ2-7; possible D gene TRBD2, 6 bases. The CDR3 is 16 residues long. Germline CDR1 LGHNA, CDR2 YSLEER. Trimming pared 3 bases from V and 5 bases from J, leaving 20 bases between.

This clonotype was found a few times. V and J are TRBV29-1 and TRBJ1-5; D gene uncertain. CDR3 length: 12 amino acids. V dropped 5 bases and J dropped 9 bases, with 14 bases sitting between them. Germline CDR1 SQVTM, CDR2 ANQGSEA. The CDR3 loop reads CSVLLAFGPQHF. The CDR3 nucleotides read TGCAGCGTTCTCCTGGCCTTCGGGCCCCAGCATTTT.

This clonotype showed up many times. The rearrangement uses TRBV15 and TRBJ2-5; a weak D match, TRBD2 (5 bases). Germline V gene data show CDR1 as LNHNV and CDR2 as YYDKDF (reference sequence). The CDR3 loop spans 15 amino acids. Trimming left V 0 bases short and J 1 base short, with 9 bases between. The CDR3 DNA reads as TGTGCCACCAGCAGAGATCCCAGCGGCCAAGAGACCCAGTACTTC. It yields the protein CATSRDPSGQETQYF.

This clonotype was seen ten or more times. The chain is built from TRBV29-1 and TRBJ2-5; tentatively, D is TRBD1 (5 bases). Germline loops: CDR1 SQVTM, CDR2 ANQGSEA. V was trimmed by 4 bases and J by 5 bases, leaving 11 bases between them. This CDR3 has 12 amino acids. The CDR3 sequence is CSVAQGAETQYF. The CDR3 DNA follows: TGCAGCGTTGCTCAAGGGGCGGAGACCCAGTACTTC. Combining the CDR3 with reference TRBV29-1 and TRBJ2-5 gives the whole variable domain SAVISQKPSRDICQRGTSLTIQCQVDSQVTMMFWYRQQPGQSLTLIATANQGSEATYESGFVIDKFPISRPNLTFSTLTVSNMSPEDSSIYLCSVAQGAETQYFGPGTRLLVL.

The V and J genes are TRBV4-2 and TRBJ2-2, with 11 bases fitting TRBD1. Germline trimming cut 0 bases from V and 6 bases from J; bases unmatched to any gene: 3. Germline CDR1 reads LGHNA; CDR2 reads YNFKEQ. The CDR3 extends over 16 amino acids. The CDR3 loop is CASSQEDRGLSGELFF. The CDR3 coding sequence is TGTGCCAGCAGCCAAGAGGACAGGGGGCTGTCCGGGGAGCTGTTTTTT.

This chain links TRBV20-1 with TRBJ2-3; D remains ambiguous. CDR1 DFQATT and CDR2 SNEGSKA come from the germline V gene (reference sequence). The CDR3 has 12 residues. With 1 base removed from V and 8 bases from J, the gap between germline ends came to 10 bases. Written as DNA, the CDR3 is TGCAGTGCTAGAGCAGTTGGCGGTACGCAGTATTTT. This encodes CSARAVGGTQYF.

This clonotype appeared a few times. Here the CDR3 reads CASSVGSWTSGLSTDTQYF. In nucleotides, the CDR3 is TGTGCCAGCAGCGTAGGGTCCTGGACTAGCGGGTTAAGCACAGATACGCAGTATTTT. This chain uses TRBV9 with TRBJ2-3; 11 bases are shared with TRBD2. This CDR3 is 19 amino acids long. With 0 bases clipped from V and 0 bases from J, the junction kept 9 bases outside the gene matches. Germline V gives CDR1 SGDLS, CDR2 YYNGEE.

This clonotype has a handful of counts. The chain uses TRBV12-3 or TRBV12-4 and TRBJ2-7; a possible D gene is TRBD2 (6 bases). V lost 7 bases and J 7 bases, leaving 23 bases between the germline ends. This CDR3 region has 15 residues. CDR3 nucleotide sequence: TGTGCCAGCACCACTTCTGGGCGGGGTCGGGAGGAGCAGTACTTC. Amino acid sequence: CASTTSGRGREEQYF.

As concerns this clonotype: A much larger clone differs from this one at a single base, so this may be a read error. CDR3 amino acids: CASSSGLAANTGELFF. As DNA, the CDR3 is TGTGCCAGCAGCTCCGGACTAGCGGCGAACACCGGGGAGCTGTTTTTT. The chain has TRBV5-5 and TRBJ2-2; 10 nucleotides line up with TRBD2. J lost 0 bases, V lost 3 bases, and 2 bases had no gene match. Germline V gene lookup returns CDR1 SGHKS and CDR2 YYEKEE (reference sequence). This CDR3 contains 16 residues. The full variable domain, rest sourced from reference TRBV5-5 and TRBJ2-2, is DAGVTQSPTHLIKTRGQQVTLRCSPISGHKSVSWYQQVLGQGPQFIFQYYEKEERGRGNFPDRFSARQFPNYSSELNVNALLLGDSALYLCASSSGLAANTGELFFGEGSRLTVL.

CDR3 protein: CSAGDRNSGNTIYF. DNA of the CDR3: TGCAGTGCTGGTGACAGGAACTCTGGAAACACCATATATTTT. The chain joins TRBV20-1 to TRBJ1-3; TRBD1 is a possible D gene (6 bases). Looked up from germline, CDR1 is DFQATT and CDR2 is SNEGSKA (reference sequence). V was cut by 5 bases and J by 0 bases, with 11 bases left in between. The CDR3 consists of 14 residues.

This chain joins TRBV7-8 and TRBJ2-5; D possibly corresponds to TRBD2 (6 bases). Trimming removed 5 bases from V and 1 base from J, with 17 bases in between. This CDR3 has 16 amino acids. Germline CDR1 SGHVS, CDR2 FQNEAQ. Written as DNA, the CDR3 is TGTGCCAGCAGCGAGCGGATAGGAGGGTTCCAAGAGACCCAGTACTTC. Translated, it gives CASSERIGGFQETQYF.

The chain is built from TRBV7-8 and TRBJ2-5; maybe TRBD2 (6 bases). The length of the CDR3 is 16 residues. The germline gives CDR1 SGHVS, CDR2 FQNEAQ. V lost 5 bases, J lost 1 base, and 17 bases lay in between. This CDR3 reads CASSPGRMVPQETQYF. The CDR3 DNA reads TGTGCCAGCAGCCCAGGGAGGATGGTACCCCAAGAGACCCAGTACTTC. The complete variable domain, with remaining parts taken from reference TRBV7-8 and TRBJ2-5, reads GAGVSQSPRYKVAKRGQDVALRCDPISGHVSLFWYQQALGQGPEFLTYFQNEAQLDKSGLPSDRFFAERPEGSVSTLKIQRTQQEDSAVYLCASSPGRMVPQETQYFGPGTRLLVL.

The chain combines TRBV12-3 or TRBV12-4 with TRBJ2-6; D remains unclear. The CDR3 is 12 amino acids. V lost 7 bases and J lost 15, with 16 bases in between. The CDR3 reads CASNQPGDDLTF. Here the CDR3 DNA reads TGTGCCAGCAACCAGCCTGGAGACGACCTGACTTTC.

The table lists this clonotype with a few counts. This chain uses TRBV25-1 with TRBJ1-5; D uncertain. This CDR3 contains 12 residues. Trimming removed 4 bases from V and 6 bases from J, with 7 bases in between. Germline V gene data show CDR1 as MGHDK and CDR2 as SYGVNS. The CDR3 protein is CASSAPGQPQHF. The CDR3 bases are TGTGCCAGCAGTGCGCCTGGTCAGCCCCAGCATTTT.